Following are 12 T cell receptor beta chains from one sample sequenced in a study of cytomegalovirus exposure and HLA in healthy donors. PCR employed 60 Vbeta and 13 Jbeta primers. Here immunoSEQ multiplex PCR was the method, and the copy in TCRdb shows in-frame clones only, minus some. The data contain around 200,000 clones, 60% to 85% of them singletons. The sequenced sample was PBMCs. These receptors all stem from a male donor in good health and CMV-seronegative.

The rearrangement uses TRBV5-4 and TRBJ2-3, with D unclear. Germline V gene lookup returns CDR1 SGHNT and CDR2 YYREEE (reference sequence). V lost 4 bases, J lost 2 bases, and 11 bases lay in between. This CDR3 contains 14 residues. DNA of the CDR3: TGTGCCAGCAGCCTGGGTAGCTTCACAGATACGCAGTATTTT. Translating gives CASSLGSFTDTQYF.

The CDR3 sequence is CARPSVSYNEQFF. The CDR3 bases are TGTGCCAGACCTTCGGTCTCCTACAATGAGCAGTTCTTC. The V gene is TRBV9, the J gene TRBJ2-1, with D unresolved. Germline CDR1 is SGDLS and CDR2 is YYNGEE. Trimming took 8 bases from V and 0 from J, leaving 9 bases between them. This CDR3 region has 13 residues.

The J gene is TRBJ1-1, the V gene TRBV28; D unresolved. In germline, CDR1 is MDHEN, CDR2 SYDVKM. V was shortened by 1 base and J by 1 base, with 4 bases between the two germline ends. The CDR3 runs to 13 residues. CDR3 sequence: CASSLSRNTEAFF. CDR3 sequence (DNA): TGTGCCAGCAGTTTATCCAGGAACACTGAAGCTTTCTTT.

This clone was seen more than once but under ten times. This rearrangement joins TRBV19 to TRBJ1-5; a possible D gene is TRBD1 (5 bases). The CDR3 covers 14 residues. V lost 10 bases and J lost 2, with 15 bases in between. The germline CDR1 and CDR2 sequences are LNHDA and SQIVND (reference sequence). CDR3: CATLAGQGNQPQHF. CDR3 DNA: TGTGCCACCCTCGCAGGACAAGGCAATCAGCCCCAGCATTTT.

This sequence joins TRBV25-1 and TRBJ1-4; D not certain. V was trimmed by 0 bases and J by 6 bases, leaving 2 bases between them. The CDR3 runs to 12 residues. CDR1 is MGHDK, CDR2 SYGVNS, per germline. Written as DNA, the CDR3 is TGTGCCAGCAGTGAATACGATGAAAAACTGTTTTTT. As protein: CASSEYDEKLFF.

The V call is TRBV6-5, the J call TRBJ2-1, with D perhaps matching TRBD2 (5 bases). CDR1 and CDR2 (germline): MNHEY, SVGAGI. The CDR3 length is 12 residues. The V and J ends lost 7 bases and 9 bases respectively, with 13 bases between them. Here the CDR3 DNA reads TGTGCCAGCACGGCGCGGGCGGGTGAGCAGTTCTTC. Translating it yields CASTARAGEQFF.

The chain links TRBV28 to TRBJ2-2; a weak D match, TRBD1 (6 bases). Germline V gene data show CDR1 as MDHEN and CDR2 as SYDVKM. V was pared by 6 bases and J by 6 bases, with 11 bases between. There are 13 residues in the CDR3. This chain's CDR3 is CASRRTVAGELFF. The CDR3 DNA is TGTGCCAGCAGGAGGACAGTGGCCGGGGAGCTGTTTTTT.

This chain links TRBV11-2 with TRBJ1-1; D gene unclear. Trimming took 5 bases from V and 1 from J, leaving 5 bases between them. The CDR3 is 12 amino acids. CDR1 SGHAT and CDR2 FQNNGV come from the germline V gene. The CDR3 DNA reads TGTGCCAGCAGCCCCCGGAACACTGAAGCTTTCTTT. It codes for CASSPRNTEAFF. Combining the CDR3 with reference TRBV11-2 and TRBJ1-1 gives the whole variable domain EAGVAQSPRYKIIEKRQSVAFWCNPISGHATLYWYQQILGQGPKLLIQFQNNGVVDDSQLPKDRFSAERLKGVDSTLKIQPAKLEDSAVYLCASSPRNTEAFFGQGTRLTVV.

The gene calls are TRBV15 and TRBJ2-5; D remains ambiguous. Trimming pared 0 bases from V and 2 bases from J, leaving 7 bases between. The germline V gene has CDR1 LNHNV and CDR2 YYDKDF (reference sequence). The CDR3 extends over 14 amino acids. The CDR3 nucleotides read TGTGCCACCAGCAGAGATAATCTTCAAGAGACCCAGTACTTC. This sequence encodes CATSRDNLQETQYF.

The chain recombines TRBV5-4 with TRBJ2-1; 10 positions match TRBD2. The CDR3 runs 16 residues. CDR1 is SGHNT, CDR2 YYREEE, per germline (reference sequence). Trimming cost V 8 bases and J 6 bases; bases outside gene matches: 14. CDR3 region: CARGDGASGSGNEQFF. For the CDR3, the DNA is TGTGCCAGGGGGGACGGGGCTAGCGGGAGTGGCAATGAGCAGTTCTTC. The whole variable domain, filled in from reference TRBV5-4 and TRBJ2-1, reads ETGVTQSPTHLIKTRGQQVTLRCSSQSGHNTVSWYQQALGQGPQFIFQYYREEENGRGNFPPRFSGLQFPNYSSELNVNALELDDSALYLCARGDGASGSGNEQFFGPGTRLTVL.

This chain links TRBV7-3 with TRBJ2-2, with D uncertain. This CDR3 has 15 residues. Germline CDR1 SGHTA, CDR2 FQGTGA. The ends were cut back, 4 bases at V and 3 bases at J, with 12 bases in the middle. CDR3 nucleotide sequence: TGTGCCAGCAGCTCCCAAGCGCGAGACACCGGGGAGCTGTTTTTT. Amino acids: CASSSQARDTGELFF.

The count of this clone is one. This sequence joins TRBV9 and TRBJ2-3, with TRBD2 identical over 9 bases. The ends lost 4 bases at V and 5 bases at J; junction bases unmatched: 14. The germline gives CDR1 SGDLS, CDR2 YYNGEE. This CDR3 comprises 17 residues. CDR3 DNA sequence: TGTGCCAGCAGCCCCTCGGGGCTAGCGGGATGGGGAGATACGCAGTATTTT. This codes for CASSPSGLAGWGDTQYF.